This T cell receptor (beta chain) stems from a study of T cell responses to AZD1222 COVID-19 vaccine (dated by TCRdb to 2020 to 2023). Broadly, across the study: A total of 230 to 250 trial participants underwent TCR sequencing, of whom 200 to 220 had received two doses of AZD1222 and roughly 26 had received two doses of the MenACWY control vaccine. Trial participants were enrolled into age subgroups of 18-55, 56-69 and 70-plus years, which contained about 150, 28 and 57 TCR-sequenced participants, respectively. Findings and caveats that apply to the study as a whole: Spike-specific TCR breadth and depth rose significantly after two AZD1222 doses compared with day 0 and with MenACWY recipients. No day 14 peak-response samples were available, so repertoires were characterized only after the peak T cell response. Participants were mostly white British, with more females than males. The authors suggested clonal diversity may have been underestimated. Nearly half of unique spike-specific TCRs reportedly recognized epitopes outside regions mutated in the B.1.351 and B.1.1.7 variants. The 56-69-year group was small, and its depth increase did not reach significance, likely because of low power. The whole spike protein was spanned by vaccine-associated CD4 TCRs, and dominant responses were seen in regions 160-218 and 743-854. Only a handful of AZD1222 recipients were SARS-CoV-2 seropositive at baseline, limiting conclusions about previously exposed vaccinees.

The CDR3 regions of human TCRbeta chains were subjected to immunosequencing. The study's own analysis went as follows. TCRs in the repertoires were compared against a reference library of SARS-CoV-2-specific TCRs that had been generated with the MIRA antigen-specificity platform. Breadth was defined as the fraction of unique TCRs that were SARS-CoV-2-associated. Depth was defined as the fraction of total T cells that were SARS-CoV-2-associated. Using the MIRA data, each spike-specific TCR was assigned both to the spike region to which the TCR was reactive and to a CD4 or CD8 class. Log10-transformed breadth and depth values were compared by one-way ANOVA with Sidak's multiple comparisons tests. Entries here come from immuneACCESS through TCRdb and include only in-frame sequences with V and J called. Some clones fail to appear in such tables; in the studies checked, an unresolved V gene covers under half of the shortfall, and the cause of the remainder is unknown. The V and J calls and clone size are taken from that table; D and trimming were inferred from the DNA. This sample has some 69,000 clones in its table, and 75% to 90% of those were observed once. More than 13% of the sample lies in the top ten.

The meaning of the sample's time point label: about 28 days (+/-7) after the second vaccine dose. AZD1222 recipients whose second dose came at about 4 weeks and those whose second dose came at about 12 weeks were combined into one group, since spike-specific TCR depth and breadth did not differ between the two schedules. Vaccinee samples came from UK trials COV001 and COV002, including a single-blind randomized controlled phase 2/3 trial of AZD1222 (ChAdOx1 nCoV-19) in healthy adults. For TCRbeta chain sequencing, PBMC samples were collected from trial participants at day 0 and at day 28 after the second dose. This clone came up a few times. There is no known antigen for this receptor. No clone much larger than this one lies a single base away; base qualities are absent. The CDR3 has 13 amino acids, counting the end cysteine and phenylalanine. Only the CDR3 part of the read is kept: 39 bases, read in frame from the first base. As encoded in the germline V gene (reference sequence), CDR1 is LGHDT while CDR2 is YNNKEL. V is reduced by 0 bases and J by 4 bases, leaving a spacing of 7 bases between them.

Source: peripheral blood, taken 28 days after the second AZD1222 dose. The TCR comes from an adult who received the AZD1222 COVID-19 vaccine. The chain was built from TRBV3-1 (or the pseudogene TRBV3-2) and TRBJ2-7, with the identity of the D gene unclear. At the DNA level, the sequence is TGTGCCAGCAGCCAAGACGGGCAATACGAGCAGTACTTC. This sequence encodes CASSQDGQYEQYF.